The next 3 T cell receptor beta chains were all read from a single sample in a study of blood T cell repertoires in COVID-19 (dated by TCRdb to 2020 to 2021). The protocol used for the library was the immunoSEQ multiplex PCR assay. TCRdb took over this immuneACCESS table, retaining in-frame rearrangements with V and J assigned. Such tables are incomplete; in checked studies, under half of the missing clones stem from an unresolved V gene, and the remainder is unexplained. Counted in this sample were some 240,000 clones; 80% to 90% of them appeared once. The ten largest clones represent 6.6% of the sample. Material for sequencing was PBMCs or T cells enriched from blood (not recorded which). These TCRs come from a woman aged 45-65 years who had been exposed to COVID-19.

The J gene is TRBJ2-2, the V gene TRBV7-2; D uncertain. Germline V CDR1 and CDR2: SGHTA, FQGNSA. The CDR3 consists of 15 residues. V lost 2 bases, J lost 2 bases, and 9 bases lay in between. The CDR3 here is CASSLYDTNTGELFF. CDR3 bases: TGTGCCAGCAGCTTATACGACACTAACACCGGGGAGCTGTTTTTT.

In this sample, this clone turned up once. Within the sample, other DNA sequences also encode this same CDR3. The chain recombines TRBV20-1 with TRBJ1-1; possibly TRBD1 for D (5 bases). Per germline, CDR1 DFQATT and CDR2 SNEGSKA (reference sequence). V gave up 5 bases and J gave up 3 bases, with 7 bases separating them. This CDR3 is built from 11 residues. Written as DNA, the CDR3 is TGCAGTGCTCAAGGGGACACTGAAGCTTTCTTT. Translating gives CSAQGDTEAFF.

The rearrangement joins TRBV24-1 to TRBJ2-1, with 10 bases identical to TRBD1. V was clipped by 1 base and J by 4 bases; unmatched bases: 3. The CDR3 has 16 residues. The germline V gene has CDR1 KGHDR and CDR2 SFDVKD. The CDR3 loop is CATSDFAGQGYNEQFF. The CDR3 nucleotides are TGTGCCACCAGTGATTTTGCGGGACAGGGGTACAATGAGCAGTTCTTC.